The T cell receptor (beta chain) described here comes from a study of blood T cell repertoires in COVID-19. At the level of the study: The study drew acute and convalescent COVID-19 samples from the United States, Italy and Spain. PBMCs, B-cell-depleted T cells, or T cells provided the cDNA or gDNA that made up the material.

Germline lookup yields CDR1 SGHTA and CDR2 FQGNSA. Trimming stripped 1 base from V and 5 bases from J, with 8 bases between. The CDR3 sequence is 13 residues long. Original processing methods: Amplified reference gene primers provided the basis for estimating nucleated cell counts. Sequencing used immunoSEQ multiplex PCR; TCRdb keeps in-frame clones, though not all of them. V and J calls and clone size are given by that table; D and trimming were obtained from the DNA. The sample has tens of thousands of clones, roughly 86% seen once. This receptor was taken from a man aged 50-59 years with active COVID-19. Material for sequencing was peripheral blood. The V call is TRBV7-2, the J call TRBJ1-1; no firm D call. The chain's CDR3 is CASSLVAGTEAFF. CDR3 sequence (DNA): TGTGCCAGCAGCTTAGTCGCGGGGACTGAAGCTTTCTTT.